This T cell receptor beta chain is from a study of cytomegalovirus exposure and HLA in healthy donors. Study at large: The 120 validation repertoires, a later analysis reported, used the same platform as the 600 to 850 repertoires from the first cohort.

The table came from immunoSEQ multiplex PCR; TCRdb's copy has only in-frame clones and leaves some out. In the table there are approximately 150,000 clones, under 95% of which are singletons. Points on this clone: The antigen is undetermined.

Germline V gene data show CDR1 as LNHDA and CDR2 as SQIVND (reference sequence). Trimming pared 3 bases from V and 2 bases from J, leaving 14 bases between. The CDR3 extends over 15 amino acids. General study points: Cytomegalovirus association was assigned to about 150 TCR beta chains.

Material: PBMCs. This receptor was taken from a woman under 30 in good health and CMV-seropositive. The chain joins TRBV19 to TRBJ2-7; a weak D match, TRBD2 (6 bases). This CDR3 is CASSIGPGGTYEQYF. The CDR3 DNA sequence: TGTGCCAGTAGTATTGGCCCTGGCGGGACCTACGAGCAGTACTTC.